This TCR beta chain comes out of a study of T cells in Graves' hyperthyroidism and ophthalmopathy (dated by TCRdb to about 2019). At the level of the whole study: Peripheral blood was collected at initial diagnosis, before any treatment. To identify TCR V-J signatures that set the groups apart, the researchers used a discovery cohort of roughly 100 patients, made up of roughly 45 with Graves' ophthalmopathy and about 60 with stable Graves' hyperthyroidism. Prospective prediction of ophthalmopathy was tested in an independent validation cohort consisting of 18 to 20 hyperthyroidism patients and around 16 patients who later progressed to ophthalmopathy. The 75 to 100 discovery patients were divided at random into training and test sets in a 7:3 ratio. In roughly six Graves' hyperthyroidism patients, the study also compared T-cell repertoires from thyroid tissue with T-cell repertoires from blood. Once sampling was done, hyperthyroidism patients were given methimazole at a starting dose of 30 mg daily, whereas ophthalmopathy patients were given high-dose intravenous methylprednisolone. TCR Vbeta CDR3 sequencing of 140 or so peripheral blood samples (under 45 ophthalmopathy, roughly 72 hyperthyroidism and roughly 17 progressor patients) is reported in the paper.

TCR beta CDR3 regions were amplified from RNA transcripts. A first-round RT-PCR of the TCR CDR3 used the HTBI primer set with the Qiagen OneStep RT-PCR kit. A second multiplex PCR round built the libraries, followed by size selection and purification. The libraries were sequenced on an Illumina HiSeq2000 using paired-end 100 bp reads. Turning to the authors' computational methods: SOAPnuke was used to process the raw data, removing reads that contained adapters or uncalled bases, had a mean Phred below 15, or lacked an exact match to the constant primer or identifier. High-quality paired reads were merged using COPE v1.2.5, and each unique nucleotide sequence was defined as a clonotype. MiTCR v1.1 was used to align the clonotypes against IMGT TRBV, TRBD and TRBJ reference segments. The analysis was restricted to V-J combinations with a frequency above 0.0001, which together covered 99.2% of the repertoires. The TCS score was defined as F50 (clonal expansion) divided by E x V (chaos), with BLOSUM62-based TCRdist calculated between CDR3 peptides within each V-J. Welch's t-statistics and random forest reduced 450 to 600 V-J features to 10 to 15, which were used in a naive Bayes classifier (R e1071). TCRdb reanalyzed the raw reads on its own, using fastp at Q25 for trimming and MiXCR for clone calling, and kept in-frame beta chains. Every distinct CDR3 protein forms one entry, paired with its most common genes and DNA. The V and J calls shown here were made by TCRdb, not taken from the authors' results. The sample table shows around 700,000 distinct CDR3 sequences, and about 17% are seen once. The ten largest clones represent around 15% of the sample.

A remark on this clonotype: What this receptor recognizes is not known. No quality values exist for individual bases; no much larger clone is one base distant.

The research as a whole found: Ophthalmopathy was separated from stable hyperthyroidism by a 13 V-J signature model, with just over 85% sensitivity and 81% to 82% specificity obtained in cross-validation and 80%/75% obtained in testing. No statistical method was used to fix the sample size in advance, and group allocation was not hidden from the investigators. In validation, the model predicted progression to ophthalmopathy with 55% to 71% sensitivity and approximately 74% specificity, a median of about 6.7 months before onset. Most expanded thyroid clonotypes (frequency above 0.001) were also detected in blood, a finding suggesting that blood repertoires may reflect thyroid immune responses.

The germline V gene (reference sequence) specifies MNHEY as CDR1 and SMNVEV as CDR2. V ends up 5 bases short and J 5 bases short, with an unmatched junction base count of 15. Its CDR3 holds 16 amino acids, cysteine through phenylalanine. Kept here is only the CDR3 DNA, which spans 48 bases and is read in frame from base 1. Hyperthyroidism patients were newly diagnosed, with disease duration under 2 months, and aged 18 to 65 years. Patients with uncontrolled infections, other autoimmune diseases, pregnancy or lactation were excluded. Diagnoses were established on the basis of clinical symptoms, serum thyroxine and TRAb, thyroid ultrasound, and orbital computed tomography. For progressor patients, blood was drawn at the first diagnosis of hyperthyroidism, before any ophthalmopathy symptoms had appeared. Ficoll-Paque density gradient centrifugation was used to isolate PBMCs from around 9.1 ml of fresh peripheral blood. Patients classed as progressors first received a Graves' hyperthyroidism diagnosis and then went on to develop ophthalmopathy during follow-up. Trizol reagent was used to extract total RNA, and RNA quality was then checked on an Agilent 2100 Bioanalyzer.

This TCR was sampled from a woman between 45 and 65 years old with Graves' hyperthyroidism that later progressed to Graves' ophthalmopathy. Sequencing was performed on blood. The rearranged chain carries TRBV27 and TRBJ2-7, with 7 central nucleotides matching TRBD1. The CDR3 has the sequence CASSPSSGDSHHEQYF. The sequence in DNA is TGTGCCAGCAGTCCCAGTTCCGGGGACAGTCACCACGAGCAGTACTTC.